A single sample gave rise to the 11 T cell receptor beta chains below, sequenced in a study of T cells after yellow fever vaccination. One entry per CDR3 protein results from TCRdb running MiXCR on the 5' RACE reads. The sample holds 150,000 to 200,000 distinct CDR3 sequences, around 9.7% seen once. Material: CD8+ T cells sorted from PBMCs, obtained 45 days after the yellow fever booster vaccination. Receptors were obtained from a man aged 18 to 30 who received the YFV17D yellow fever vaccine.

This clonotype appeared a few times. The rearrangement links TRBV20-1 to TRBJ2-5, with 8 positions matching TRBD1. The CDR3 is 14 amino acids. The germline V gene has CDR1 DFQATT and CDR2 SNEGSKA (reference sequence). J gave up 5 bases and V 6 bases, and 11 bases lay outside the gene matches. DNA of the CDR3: TGCAGTGCGGAGACAGGGGAGGCGGCGGAGACCCAGTACTTC. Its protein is CSAETGEAAETQYF.

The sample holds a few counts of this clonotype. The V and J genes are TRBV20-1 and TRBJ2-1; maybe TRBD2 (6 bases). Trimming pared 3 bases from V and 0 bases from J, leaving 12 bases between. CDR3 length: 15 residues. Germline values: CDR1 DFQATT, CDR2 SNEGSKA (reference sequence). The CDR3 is CSASPEGRSYNEQFF. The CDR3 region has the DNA TGCAGTGCTAGCCCGGAGGGGCGCTCCTACAATGAGCAGTTCTTC.

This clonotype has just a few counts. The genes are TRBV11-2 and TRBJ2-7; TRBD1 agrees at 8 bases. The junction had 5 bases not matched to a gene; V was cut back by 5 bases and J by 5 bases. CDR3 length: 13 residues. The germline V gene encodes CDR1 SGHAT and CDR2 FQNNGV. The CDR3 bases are TGTGCCAGCAGCACCGGACAGGGCGACGAGCAGTACTTC. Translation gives CASSTGQGDEQYF.

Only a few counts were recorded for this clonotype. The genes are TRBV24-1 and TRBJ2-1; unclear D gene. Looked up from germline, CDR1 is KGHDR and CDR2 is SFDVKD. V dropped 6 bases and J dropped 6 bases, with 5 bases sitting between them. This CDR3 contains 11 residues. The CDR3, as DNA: TGTGCCACCAGTCTTGGCAATGAGCAGTTCTTC. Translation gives CATSLGNEQFF.

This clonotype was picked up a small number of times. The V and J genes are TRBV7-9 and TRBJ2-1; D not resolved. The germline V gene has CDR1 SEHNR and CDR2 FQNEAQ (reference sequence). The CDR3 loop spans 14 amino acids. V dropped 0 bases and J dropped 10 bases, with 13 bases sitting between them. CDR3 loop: CASSLAPIYQEQFF. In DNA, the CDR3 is TGTGCCAGCAGCTTAGCCCCCATTTACCAGGAGCAGTTCTTC.

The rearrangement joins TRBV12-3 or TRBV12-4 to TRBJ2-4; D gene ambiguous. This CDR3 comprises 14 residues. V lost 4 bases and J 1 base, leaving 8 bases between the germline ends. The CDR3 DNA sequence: TGTGCCAGCAGTTACAAGTGGGCCAAAAACATTCAGTACTTC. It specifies CASSYKWAKNIQYF.

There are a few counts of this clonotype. The DNA for the CDR3 is TGTGCCAGCAGTTACCAGGGCCTGAATCAGCCCCAGCATTTT. Its translation is CASSYQGLNQPQHF. The rearrangement uses TRBV27 and TRBJ1-5, with D possibly being TRBD1 (5 bases). Germline CDR1 reads MNHEY; CDR2 reads SMNVEV (reference sequence). Trimming cost V 4 bases and J 4 bases, with 11 bases left between them. This CDR3 spans 14 amino acids.

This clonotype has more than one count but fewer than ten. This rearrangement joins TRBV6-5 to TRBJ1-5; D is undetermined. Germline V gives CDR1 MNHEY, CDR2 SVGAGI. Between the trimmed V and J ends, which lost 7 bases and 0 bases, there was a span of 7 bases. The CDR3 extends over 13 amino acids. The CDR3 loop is CASNQNSNQPQHF. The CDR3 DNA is TGTGCCAGCAACCAAAATAGCAATCAGCCCCAGCATTTT.

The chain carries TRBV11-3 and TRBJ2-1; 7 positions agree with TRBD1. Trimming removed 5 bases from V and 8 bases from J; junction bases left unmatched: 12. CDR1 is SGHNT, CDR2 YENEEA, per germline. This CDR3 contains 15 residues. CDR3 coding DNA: TGTGCCAGCAGCCCGACAGGGCTGGGGTTCCATGAGCAGTTCTTC. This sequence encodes CASSPTGLGFHEQFF.

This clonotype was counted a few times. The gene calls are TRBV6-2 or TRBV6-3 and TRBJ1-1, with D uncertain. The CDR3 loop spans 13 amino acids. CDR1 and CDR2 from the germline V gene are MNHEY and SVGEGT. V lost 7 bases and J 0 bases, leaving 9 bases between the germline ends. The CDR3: CASTVVLNTEAFF. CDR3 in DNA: TGTGCCAGCACCGTAGTCCTGAACACTGAAGCTTTCTTT.

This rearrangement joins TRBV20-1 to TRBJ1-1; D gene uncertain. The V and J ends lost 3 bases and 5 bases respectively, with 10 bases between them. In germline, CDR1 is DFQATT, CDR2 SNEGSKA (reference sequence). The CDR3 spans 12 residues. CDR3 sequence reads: CSARSGMTEAFF. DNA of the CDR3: TGCAGTGCTAGGTCGGGGATGACTGAAGCTTTCTTT.